Described below is a single TCR beta chain sequence and its context. The table lists this clonotype with many counts. Its antigen remains undetermined. No qualities accompany the bases; no much larger clone lies one base away. The source of the sample is a study of CD8 T cells in ankylosing spondylitis (dated 2017 in TCRdb). General notes on the study: To find TCR variants linked to disease, the study profiled T cell receptor beta repertoires in ankylosing spondylitis patients and healthy donors. Peripheral blood was sampled, and synovial fluid was additionally collected from ankylosing spondylitis patients. The full study cohort was made up of about 24 ankylosing spondylitis patients and more than 90 healthy donors. General study outcomes and caveats: Some TCR beta motif variants had previously been reported in synovial fluid and blood of reactive arthritis patients, which suggested common disease-initiation mechanisms. Blood from ankylosing spondylitis patients appeared to be characterized by a TCR beta motif composed of roughly eight highly homologous amino acid variants. The disease-linked clones were reported to be significantly enriched in matched synovial fluid samples from ankylosing spondylitis patients. The disease-linked clones had a CD8+ phenotype and were found at relatively low frequencies in peripheral blood.

The run used an Illumina HiSeq 2500. Quantitative 5'-RACE with molecular barcodes was used to prepare TCR beta libraries. The authors' analysis ran thus. Disease-linked TCR variants were identified with a new computational method built on a probabilistic model of VDJ rearrangement. TCRdb handled the public reads itself, with Q25 trimming in fastp and clone calling in MiXCR, and kept productive beta chains. One record per CDR3 amino acid sequence lists the most common genes and DNA. The V and J calls follow TCRdb's processing rather than the paper's. The sample contains 350,000 or so distinct CDR3 sequences, roughly 11% of them found a single time. The top ten clones comprise roughly 9.2% of the sample. This receptor was obtained from a female donor with ankylosing spondylitis or in good health (not recorded which). The sequenced sample was blood, either unsorted or a sorted T cell fraction (not recorded which).

The CDR3 protein is CSARPAPFASRYEQYF. The nucleotides are TGCAGTGCTAGACCTGCCCCATTCGCATCTAGATACGAGCAGTACTTC. The receptor chain draws on TRBV20-1 and TRBJ2-7; no D gene call is confident. CDR3 length: 16 amino acids, cysteine to phenylalanine. The retained sequence is limited to the CDR3, 48 bases, with the frame set at the first base. Cut back by 2 bases and 4 bases, the V and J ends lie 21 bases apart. The germline V gene (reference sequence) yields DFQATT for CDR1 and SNEGSKA for CDR2.